Listed below are T cell receptor beta chains from one sample, sequenced in a study of shared clonotypes between healthy human individuals. Profiled with immunoSEQ multiplex PCR; TCRdb holds only in-frame clones, not every one. Of 2 million to 3 million clones listed, approximately 94% are singletons. What was sequenced was naive CD4+ T cells from PBMCs. All receptors come from a man aged 18 to 29 in good health. Some clones in this sample may be carry-over from other donors' samples. Both conserved end residues are part of each CDR3. A D gene is named only where the DNA matches it firmly. Expanded clones are given a class, and other clones once, few, many or no size at all.

TRBV7-9	-	-	TRBJ2-1	CASSFGSIDEQFF	TGTGCCAGCAGCTTCGGGAGTATCGATGAGCAGTTCTTC
TRBV18	TRBD1	once	TRBJ1-2	CASSPQGAYGYTF	TGTGCCAGCTCACCACAGGGGGCCTATGGCTACACCTTC
TRBV6-5	TRBD1	once	TRBJ2-1	CASRGQAIYNEQFF	TGTGCCAGCAGAGGACAGGCAATCTACAATGAGCAGTTCTTC
TRBV28	TRBD2	-	TRBJ2-4	CASSFSAGVHLAKNIQYF	TGTGCCAGCAGTTTTTCAGCGGGAGTACACCTAGCCAAAAACATTCAGTACTTC
TRBV28	TRBD1	-	TRBJ2-2	CASSPRDRVTGELFF	TGTGCCAGCAGCCCCCGGGACAGGGTTACCGGGGAGCTGTTTTTT
TRBV19	-	-	TRBJ2-2	CATRGIANTGELFF	TGTGCCACCAGAGGAATCGCGAACACCGGGGAGCTGTTTTTT
TRBV7-9	TRBD1	-	TRBJ2-5	CASSPDRGRQETQYF	TGTGCCAGCAGCCCCGACAGGGGGCGCCAAGAGACCCAGTACTTC
TRBV28	-	once	TRBJ1-3	CASNSRYSGNTIYF	TGTGCCAGCAACAGCCGGTACTCTGGAAACACCATATATTTT
TRBV5-1	TRBD1	-	TRBJ1-4	CASSTTGVNEKLFF	TGCGCCAGCAGCACTACAGGGGTAAATGAAAAACTGTTTTTT
TRBV28	-	once	TRBJ1-3	CANSSETIGNTIYF	TGTGCCAACAGTTCCGAGACTATTGGAAACACCATATATTTT
TRBV6-1	TRBD2	-	TRBJ2-2	CASSDMGLVYAGELFF	TGTGCCAGCAGTGATATGGGACTAGTTTATGCCGGGGAGCTGTTTTTT
TRBV7-3	-	-	TRBJ2-2	CASSLTGPEELFF	TGTGCCAGCAGCTTAACGGGGCCGGAGGAGCTGTTTTTT
TRBV4-1	-	once	TRBJ1-2	CASSQGQEYGYTF	TGCGCCAGCAGCCAAGGACAGGAATATGGCTACACCTTC
TRBV7-2	TRBD2	-	TRBJ2-7	CASSPRGLAAYEQYF	TGTGCCAGCAGCCCCCGTGGGCTAGCGGCCTACGAGCAGTACTTC
TRBV7-8	TRBD1	-	TRBJ1-5	CASSSQGAFGGQPQHF	TGTGCCAGCAGCTCCCAGGGGGCCTTCGGAGGTCAGCCCCAGCATTTT
TRBV7-3	-	once	TRBJ2-7	CASSPASGYEQYF	TGTGCCAGCAGCCCCGCCTCCGGCTACGAGCAGTACTTC
TRBV21-1	-	-	TRBJ1-5	CASSKVKGGNQPQHF	TGTGCCAGCAGCAAAGTCAAGGGGGGTAATCAGCCCCAGCATTTT
TRBV11-2	TRBD1	-	TRBJ2-3	CASSFDRGADTQYF	TGTGCCAGCAGCTTCGACAGGGGAGCAGATACGCAGTATTTT
TRBV7-2	-	-	TRBJ2-1	CASSLAVGSYNEQFF	TGTGCCAGCAGCTTAGCAGTAGGCTCCTACAATGAGCAGTTCTTC
TRBV7-3	TRBD1	-	TRBJ1-2	CASSPTGAGYGYTF	TGTGCCAGCAGCCCGACAGGGGCAGGATATGGCTACACCTTC
TRBV9	TRBD1	-	TRBJ2-7	CASTAGTGRSYEQYF	TGTGCCAGCACCGCCGGGACAGGGCGTTCGTACGAGCAGTACTTC
TRBV7-3	-	-	TRBJ2-1	CASSLGSGVSSYNEQFF	TGTGCCAGCAGCTTAGGTTCAGGAGTGAGCTCCTACAATGAGCAGTTCTTC
TRBV4-3	-	-	TRBJ1-3	CASSQESGAVSGNTIYF	TGCGCCAGCAGCCAAGAGTCGGGCGCCGTCTCTGGAAACACCATATATTTT
TRBV5-1	TRBD2	-	TRBJ2-3	CASSLAAGTDTQYF	TGCGCCAGCAGCCTAGCGGCGGGGACAGATACGCAGTATTTT
TRBV7-7	TRBD2	once	TRBJ2-2	CASSLAGGAGELFF	TGTGCCAGCAGCTTGGCGGGAGGAGCCGGGGAGCTGTTTTTT
TRBV11-3	-	once	TRBJ2-3	CASSFGSQTDTQYF	TGTGCCAGCAGCTTCGGCTCTCAGACAGATACGCAGTATTTT
TRBV4-1	-	-	TRBJ1-1	CASSQVRRMNTEAFF	TGCGCCAGCAGCCAAGTAAGGCGGATGAACACTGAAGCTTTCTTT
TRBV28	-	-	TRBJ1-2	CASSSGAYGYTF	TGTGCCAGCAGTTCCGGGGCCTATGGCTACACCTTC
TRBV27	-	-	TRBJ2-2	CASSKRPQLSTGELFF	TGTGCCAGCAGTAAACGACCCCAGTTATCGACCGGGGAGCTGTTTTTT
TRBV28	TRBD2	-	TRBJ2-1	CASTQTQTSGYNEQFF	TGTGCCAGCACCCAAACCCAGACTAGCGGCTACAATGAGCAGTTCTTC
TRBV2	TRBD1	-	TRBJ1-4	CASTEQGGLFGEKLFF	TGTGCCAGCACCGAACAAGGGGGCTTGTTCGGAGAAAAACTGTTTTTT
TRBV6-5	-	-	TRBJ2-7	CASSLQGGVSEQYF	TGTGCCAGCAGCCTACAAGGGGGGGTTTCCGAGCAGTACTTC
TRBV7-9	-	-	TRBJ1-2	CASSPRIQAAGGYGYTF	TGTGCCAGCAGCCCTAGAATTCAGGCCGCTGGTGGCTATGGCTACACCTTC
TRBV5-4	TRBD2	-	TRBJ2-1	CASSLISGGWDEQFF	TGTGCCAGCAGCTTGATTAGCGGGGGGTGGGATGAGCAGTTCTTC
TRBV18	-	once	TRBJ2-7	CASSLRGEQLVRGLEQYF	TGTGCCAGCTCTCTCAGGGGAGAACAACTAGTCCGCGGACTCGAGCAGTACTTC
TRBV7-8	-	-	TRBJ1-5	CATAKGQARYSNQPQHF	TGTGCCACGGCAAAGGGACAAGCGCGGTATAGCAATCAGCCCCAGCATTTT
TRBV5-1	TRBD2	-	TRBJ2-3	CASSARPGLVMYF	TGCGCCAGCAGCGCCCGCCCGGGACTAGTAATGTATTTT
TRBV9	TRBD1	-	TRBJ2-7	CASSVGWTGSSEQYF	TGTGCCAGCAGCGTAGGTTGGACAGGGAGCTCCGAGCAGTACTTC
TRBV18	TRBD1	-	TRBJ1-2	CASSPISRGQARGYTF	TGTGCCAGCTCACCAATCTCGAGGGGACAGGCGAGGGGCTACACCTTC
TRBV9	-	-	TRBJ2-7	CASSVAGLGTYEQYF	TGTGCCAGCAGCGTAGCGGGGTTAGGGACCTACGAGCAGTACTTC
TRBV7-2	-	-	TRBJ2-2	CASSLGRFRRRADTGELFF	TGTGCCAGCAGCTTAGGACGCTTTCGGCGGAGGGCCGACACCGGGGAGCTGTTTTTT
TRBV5-1	-	-	TRBJ1-3	CASSSGGANSGNTIYF	TGCGCCAGCAGCTCCGGAGGCGCAAACTCTGGAAACACCATATATTTT
TRBV27	TRBD2	once	TRBJ2-1	CASSSQGAGVYNEQFF	TGTGCCAGCAGTTCACAGGGAGCGGGAGTGTACAATGAGCAGTTCTTC
TRBV5-1	-	-	TRBJ1-2	CASSRDNYGYTF	TGCGCCAGCAGCCGGGACAACTATGGCTACACCTTC
TRBV18	TRBD1	-	TRBJ1-1	CASSPRQGAGNTEAFF	TGTGCCAGCTCACCAAGGCAGGGGGCAGGGAACACTGAAGCTTTCTTT
TRBV4-1	-	-	TRBJ2-3	CASSLPQDTQYF	TGCGCCAGCAGCCTCCCCCAAGATACGCAGTATTTT
TRBV5-4	TRBD2	-	TRBJ2-1	CASSLSSGFYNEQFF	TGTGCCAGCAGCTTGTCTAGCGGGTTCTACAATGAGCAGTTCTTC
TRBV27	TRBD1	-	TRBJ1-5	CASSAQGYNQPQHF	TGTGCCAGCAGTGCACAGGGGTACAATCAGCCCCAGCATTTT
TRBV7-2	-	-	TRBJ1-2	CASSLEGAVGYGYTF	TGTGCCAGCAGCTTAGAAGGGGCCGTGGGCTATGGCTACACCTTC
TRBV6-5	TRBD2	-	TRBJ2-1	CASSYPGPSGRNEQFF	TGTGCCAGCAGTTACCCAGGGCCTAGCGGGAGGAATGAGCAGTTCTTC
TRBV29-1	-	-	TRBJ1-2	CSVAGVGYGYTF	TGCAGCGTTGCAGGGGTCGGCTATGGCTACACCTTC
TRBV6-1	-	-	TRBJ1-4	CASSEVGGNVNNEKLFF	TGTGCCAGCAGTGAAGTGGGGGGAAATGTCAATAATGAAAAACTGTTTTTT
TRBV2	TRBD1	-	TRBJ2-7	CASTPGTGGTEQYF	TGTGCCAGCACCCCCGGGACAGGGGGTACAGAGCAGTACTTC
TRBV5-1	-	-	TRBJ1-1	CASSFNREGNAEAFF	TGCGCCAGCAGCTTCAACAGGGAGGGGAACGCTGAAGCTTTCTTT
TRBV7-9	-	few	TRBJ1-5	CASSLVSGQPQHF	TGTGCCAGCAGCTTAGTTTCAGGTCAGCCCCAGCATTTT
TRBV18	TRBD2	-	TRBJ2-2	CASSLPSGRNTGELFF	TGTGCCAGCTCATTACCTAGCGGGAGGAACACCGGGGAGCTGTTTTTT
TRBV21-1	-	-	TRBJ1-2	CASSRTTGVGGRYGYTF	TGTGCCAGCAGCAGGACGACAGGCGTCGGGGGACGTTATGGCTACACCTTC
TRBV2	-	few	TRBJ2-3	CASRGTDTQYF	TGTGCCAGCAGGGGCACAGATACGCAGTATTTT
TRBV5-1	-	-	TRBJ2-1	CASSLGSPFGNEQFF	TGCGCCAGCAGCTTGGGTAGTCCCTTCGGCAATGAGCAGTTCTTC